This paragraph covers one TCR beta chain sequence. Its specificity is not known. The gene names here belong to mouse. Sequencing ends 4 residues short of the CDR3 end; the germline J gene provides the rest. Other DNA variants within this sample encode the same CDR3. Trimming removed 5 bases at V and 1 base at J, with 9 bases between. The CDR3 runs 13 residues. Germline V lookup: CDR1 NNHDY, CDR2 SYVADS. Reverse transcribed after extraction, RNA yielded cDNA as the sequencing template. Measured with immunoSEQ multiplex PCR; TCRdb has only the in-frame clones, and not every one. Sampling found 200,000 to 300,000 clones, none seen once. After pooling, cutaneous lymph node cells were sorted with CD4, CD8alpha, NKG2D, NKG2ACE and other markers. These data come from a study of CD8+ T cells in alopecia areata. As for the study in general: Donors of skin were C3H/HeJ mice aged 6-12 months with spontaneous alopecia, and recipients were 7-10-week-old female C3H/HeJ mice. Study-wide results and caveats: The study found higher clonality in lesional than normal scalp, especially in alopecia totalis/universalis.

This TCR came from a C3H/HeJ mouse with alopecia areata. The mouse line has the MHC haplotype H2-k. The J gene is TRBJ1-2, the V gene TRBV13-3; tentative D call: TRBD1 (5 bases). Input material: CD4+ T cells sorted from a lymph node. CDR3 loop: CASSETGNSDYTF. Partial CDR3 DNA: TGTGCCAGCAGCGAAACAGGAAACTCC.